This T cell receptor (beta chain) is drawn from a study of T cell repertoires in cytomegalovirus infection. As for the study in general: The authors relied on CMV epitopes, both recently identified HLA-C-restricted and well-studied HLA-B-restricted. Matching HLA type and CMV infection were both indicated by public TCR beta signatures.

This clonotype appeared a few times. Its antigen is undetermined. In TCRdb, the reads were re-called with MiXCR into one record per CDR3 protein. Counted here are 600,000 to 700,000 distinct CDR3 sequences, 33% occurring once; the ten biggest clones make up about 20%. J gave up 0 bases and V 2 bases, and 4 bases lay outside the gene matches. This CDR3 region has 16 residues. Germline CDR1 reads SGHTA; CDR2 reads FQGNSA. Points from the study as a whole: The ex vivo response was dominated by HLA-C-restricted CMV-specific TCR beta clonotypes. Cumulative frequency (of public TCR beta family members) identified carriers of CMV plus the relevant HLA.

This TCR came from a human donor in good health (CMV status not recorded). Some clones in this sample may be carry-over from other donors' samples. The chain uses TRBV7-2 and TRBJ2-7; 10 bases match TRBD1. Sequenced material: cultured PBMCs, taken from culture after CMV antigen stimulation. The CDR3 sequence is CASSLYGTGASYEQYF. CDR3 in DNA: TGTGCCAGCAGCTTATACGGGACAGGGGCCTCCTACGAGCAGTACTTC.